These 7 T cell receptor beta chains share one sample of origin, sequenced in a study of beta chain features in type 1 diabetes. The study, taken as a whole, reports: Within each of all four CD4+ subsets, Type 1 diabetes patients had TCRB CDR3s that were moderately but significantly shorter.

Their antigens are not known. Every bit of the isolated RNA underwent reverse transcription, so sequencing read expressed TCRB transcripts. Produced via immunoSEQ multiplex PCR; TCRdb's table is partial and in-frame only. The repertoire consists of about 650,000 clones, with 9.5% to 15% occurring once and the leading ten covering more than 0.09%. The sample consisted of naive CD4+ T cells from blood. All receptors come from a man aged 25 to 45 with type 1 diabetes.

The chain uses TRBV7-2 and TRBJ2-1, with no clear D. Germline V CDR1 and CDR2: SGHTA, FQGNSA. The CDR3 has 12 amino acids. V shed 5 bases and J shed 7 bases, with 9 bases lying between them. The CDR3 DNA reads TGTGCCAGCAGCGCTTCTTTTAATGAGCAGTTCTTC. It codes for CASSASFNEQFF.

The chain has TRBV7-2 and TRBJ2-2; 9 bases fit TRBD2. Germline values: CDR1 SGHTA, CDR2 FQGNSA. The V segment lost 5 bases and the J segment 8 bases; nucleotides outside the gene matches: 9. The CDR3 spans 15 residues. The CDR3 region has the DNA TGTGCCAGCAGCCCAGGAGGACTAGCGTGGGGGGAGCTGTTTTTT. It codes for CASSPGGLAWGELFF. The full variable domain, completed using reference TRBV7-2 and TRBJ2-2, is GAGVSQSPSNKVTEKGKDVELRCDPISGHTALYWYRQSLGQGLEFLIYFQGNSAPDKSGLPSDRFSAERTGGSVSTLTIQRTQQEDSAVYLCASSPGGLAWGELFFGEGSRLTVL.

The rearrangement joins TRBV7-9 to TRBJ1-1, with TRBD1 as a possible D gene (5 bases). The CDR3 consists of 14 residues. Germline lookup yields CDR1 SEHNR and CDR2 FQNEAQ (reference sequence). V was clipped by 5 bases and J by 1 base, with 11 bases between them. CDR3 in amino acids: CASSPGAGNTEAFF. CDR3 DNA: TGTGCCAGCAGCCCCGGGGCGGGGAACACTGAAGCTTTCTTT.

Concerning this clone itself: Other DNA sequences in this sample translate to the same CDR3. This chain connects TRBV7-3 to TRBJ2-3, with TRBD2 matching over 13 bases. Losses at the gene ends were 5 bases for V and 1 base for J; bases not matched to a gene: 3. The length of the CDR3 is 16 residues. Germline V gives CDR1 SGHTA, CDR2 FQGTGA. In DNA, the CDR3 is TGTGCCAGCAGCCCCGGACTAGCGGGGGGCACAGATACGCAGTATTTT. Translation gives CASSPGLAGGTDTQYF.

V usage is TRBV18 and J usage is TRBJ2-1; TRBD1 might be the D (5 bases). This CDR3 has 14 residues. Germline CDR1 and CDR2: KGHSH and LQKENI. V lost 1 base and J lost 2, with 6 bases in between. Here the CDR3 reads CASSPLDTYNEQFF. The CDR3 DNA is TGTGCCAGCTCACCACTGGACACCTACAATGAGCAGTTCTTC.

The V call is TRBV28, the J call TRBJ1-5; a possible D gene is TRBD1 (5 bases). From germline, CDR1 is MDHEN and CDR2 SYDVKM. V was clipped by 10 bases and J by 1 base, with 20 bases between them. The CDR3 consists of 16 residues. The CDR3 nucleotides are TGTGCCACCCTAGGAGGAGGGGCGCAGAGCAATCAGCCCCAGCATTTT. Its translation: CATLGGGAQSNQPQHF.

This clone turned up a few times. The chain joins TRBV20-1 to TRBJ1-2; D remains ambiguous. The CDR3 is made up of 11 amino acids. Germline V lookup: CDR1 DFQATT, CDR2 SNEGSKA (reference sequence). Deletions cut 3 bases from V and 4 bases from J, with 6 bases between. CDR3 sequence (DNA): TGCAGTGCTAGTCGAGGCTATGGCTACACCTTC. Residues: CSASRGYGYTF.